The T cell receptor (beta chain) described here comes from a study of blood T cell repertoires in COVID-19. On the study more broadly: Both acute and convalescent COVID-19 samples were obtained from the United States, Italy and Spain.

The CDR3 length is 15 residues. The V end lost 5 bases, the J end lost 4 bases, and 16 bases lay between the germline ends. Looked up from germline, CDR1 is SEHNR and CDR2 is FQNEAQ (reference sequence). Profiling relied on immunoSEQ multiplex PCR, and the TCRdb table lists in-frame clones only, not all of them. The sample includes 180,000 or so clones, less than 90% seen only once; the top ten take around 1.2%. Individuals drawn from around 25 US areas were about 18 to 90 years old. V is TRBV7-9 and J is TRBJ2-3, with D possibly matching TRBD1 (6 bases). The sequencing input was PBMCs or T cells enriched from blood (not recorded which). The sequence came from a human donor with acute COVID-19. The donor label of this sample is uncertain. The CDR3 loop reads CASSRIPRGPDTQYF. Written as DNA, the CDR3 is TGTGCCAGCAGCCGGATCCCCAGGGGTCCAGATACGCAGTATTTT.